This TCR beta chain was observed in a study of shared clonotypes between healthy human individuals. A note on this clone: What it binds is not known.

CD45RO-negative, CCR7-positively selected cells formed the naive CD8 fraction, excluding terminally differentiated effector memory CD45RA+ cells. Study-level findings and limits: In this cohort, only blood was sampled, and tissue repertoires likely differ.

Each PCR replicate from the sorted subsets contained around 0.2 ug DNA, which is around 30,000 T cell genomes. Produced via immunoSEQ multiplex PCR; TCRdb's table is partial and in-frame only. Among nearly 2 million clones listed, approximately 94% were seen once. The specimen was naive CD8+ T cells sorted from blood. The receptor was derived from a man aged 18 to 29 in good health.

The CDR3 loop is CASSIEGRGYTGELFF. The CDR3 nucleotides read TGTGCCAGTAGTATAGAAGGCAGGGGGTACACCGGGGAGCTGTTTTTT. The chain is built from TRBV19 and TRBJ2-2; 7 bases are shared with TRBD1. Trimming cost V 0 bases and J 3 bases; bases outside gene matches: 4. CDR1 is LNHDA and CDR2 is SQIVND in the germline V gene (reference sequence). There are 16 residues in the CDR3.